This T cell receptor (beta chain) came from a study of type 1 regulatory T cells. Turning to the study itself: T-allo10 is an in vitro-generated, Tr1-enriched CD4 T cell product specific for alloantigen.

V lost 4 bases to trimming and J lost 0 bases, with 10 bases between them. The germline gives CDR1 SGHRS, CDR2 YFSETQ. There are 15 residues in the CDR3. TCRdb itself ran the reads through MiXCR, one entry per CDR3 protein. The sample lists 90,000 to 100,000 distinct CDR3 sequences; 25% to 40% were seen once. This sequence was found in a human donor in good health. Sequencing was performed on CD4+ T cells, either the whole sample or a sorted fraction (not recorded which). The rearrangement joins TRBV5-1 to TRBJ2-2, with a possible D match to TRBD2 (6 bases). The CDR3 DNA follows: TGCGCCAGCAGCCCCGGGACTTCGAACACCGGGGAGCTGTTTTTT. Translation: CASSPGTSNTGELFF.